The present T cell receptor beta chain was sequenced within a study of T cell clonality in common variable immunodeficiency. Findings of the study overall: In common variable immunodeficiency, TCR beta chains reportedly carried fewer deletions and N-nucleotide insertions.

Blood samples were heparinized, about 5 to 9 ml per donor. Deletions cut 5 bases from V and 1 base from J, with 14 bases between. CDR1 is SEHNR and CDR2 is FQNEAQ in the germline V gene (reference sequence). The CDR3 totals 15 residues. Here immunoSEQ multiplex PCR was the method, and the copy in TCRdb shows in-frame clones only, minus some. The repertoire yields under 15,000 clones, none seen only once; the top ten contain approximately 6.9%. In the case of this clone: What it binds is unknown. Read sequence stops 3 residues before the CDR3 end, and the germline J gene provides the missing end.

This receptor was obtained from a human donor with common variable immunodeficiency. The chain employs TRBV7-9 and TRBJ2-5; D is possibly TRBD1 (6 bases). Material: peripheral blood mononuclear cells. The sequenced CDR3 bases are TGTGCCAGCAGCGTCACAACAGGGCCCCAAGAGACC. Its translation is CASSVTTGPQET. The whole CDR3 region reads CASSVTTGPQETQYF.